This entry concerns a single T cell receptor beta chain. Its antigen remains undetermined. The source of the sample is a study of CXCR3-negative and CXCR3-positive naive CD8 T cells (dated 2019 in TCRdb). About the study as a whole: In total, around 140 million TRB reads were obtained, corresponding to roughly 1.5 +/- 0.3 million reads per library. The diversity and physicochemical repertoire analyses included more than ten donors pooled from two independent experiments. Naive subsets from 5 or 6 donors and memory cells from 3 donors were included in the TRBV-TRBJ cluster analysis. Results and caveats for the whole study, not just this receptor: Both naive subsets had comparably high repertoire diversity, while memory CD8+ T cells had much lower repertoire diversity. Similar TRBV-TRBJ usage was shown by naive CXCR3-negative and CXCR3-positive cells from the same donor, whereas distinct patterns were shown by memory cells. Surface CD5, linked to self-reactivity in mice, was comparable between naive subsets; TCR interaction strength was therefore also inferred from TRB CDR3 physicochemical properties. Freshly isolated PBMCs were used for most assays because CXCR3 expression partially decreased after cryopreservation.

Each CD8+ T cell subset was flow-sorted in triplicate, and around 320,000 cells per subset were placed directly into RLT lysis buffer. Using standard density gradient centrifugation, peripheral blood mononuclear cells were isolated from buffy coats. An RNeasy Mini Kit was used to extract total RNA from the sorted cells. Sequencing was carried out with a NextSeq 550. The Human TCR Profiling Kit (MiLaboratory) was used to prepare UMI-labeled 5' RACE TRB cDNA libraries. The full amount of extracted RNA was used for cDNA synthesis, and the full amount of resulting cDNA was used for PCR amplification. Libraries were prepared in parallel with an identical number of PCR cycles. In the paper's pipeline: With a requirement of at least two reads per UMI, MIGEC and MiXCR extracted about 57,000 +/- 9,900 unique UMI-labeled TRB cDNA molecules per library. On average, each library contained approximately 40,000 +/- 10,000 functional in-frame TRB CDR3 nucleotide clonotypes without stop codons. After each sample was downsampled to 5000 UMI-labeled TRB molecules, VDJtools was used to calculate diversity metrics such as normalized Shannon-Wiener and Chao1. For the central five CDR3 residues, VDJtools calculated physicochemical properties weighted by clonotype size, namely interaction energy, strength, volume and Kidera factor 4. The reads were reprocessed in TCRdb, with one entry per CDR3 protein sequence and no accompanying DNA. The V and J calls and clone size come from TCRdb's table, not from the authors' own analysis. In this sample's table one finds under 65,000 distinct CDR3 sequences. Together, the top ten hold 20% to 30% of the sample.

From the cysteine up to the phenylalanine, the CDR3 has a length of 15 residues. No DNA is given. The germline V gene sets CDR1 to MRHNA and CDR2 to SNTAGT. This TCR was sampled from a human donor in good health. Some clones in this sample may be carry-over from other donors' samples. The sequence is built from TRBV6-4 and TRBJ2-1. The specimen was memory CD8+ T cells from blood. This specimen's cell subset or site label, per the study, means: conventional CD8+ memory T cells (TMEM), sorted as controls. CDR3 protein: CASSDSGGSYNEHFF.